This T cell receptor beta chain was obtained from a study of blood T cell repertoires in COVID-19. Per the germline V gene, CDR1 is LNHDA and CDR2 is SQIVND (reference sequence). The CDR3 length is 17 residues. V trimming: 6 bases; J trimming: 2 bases; junction bases outside the gene matches: 13. The protocol was immunoSEQ multiplex PCR, while the TCRdb copy is restricted to in-frame clones and leaves out a portion. The repertoire consists of about 60,000 clones, with 80% to 85% occurring once and the leading ten covering around 15%. The sequenced material came from peripheral blood. This clonotype was obtained from a man aged 55-75 years with COVID-19, enrolled during active disease. J is TRBJ1-5 and V is TRBV19, with TRBD1 identical over 7 bases. The CDR3 reads CASRTYNRGGGNQPQHF. CDR3 in DNA: TGTGCCAGTAGAACATATAACAGGGGAGGTGGCAATCAGCCCCAGCATTTT.